Listed below are T cell receptor beta chains from one sample, sequenced in a study of prognosis after radiotherapy for stage I lung cancer. TCRdb redid the calling of the multiplex PCR reads with MiXCR, one entry per CDR3 protein. The profile shows some 14,000 distinct CDR3 sequences, approximately 47% of them singletons. This material consisted of PBMCs, taken before or after stereotactic body radiation therapy (not recorded which). Receptor source: a donor of 50 years or more with non-small cell lung cancer. CDR3s include the opening cysteine and the closing phenylalanine or tryptophan. The D gene is left open where the match is weak. Size values are once, few and many counts, or a class for expanded clones, and some rows have none.

DNA,CDR3,size,D,V,J
TGCAGTGCTAGAGGCAGGGGGCCGGGTAGCGGGAGTCTGGGCGAGCAGTACTTC,CSARGRGPGSGSLGEQYF,many,NA,TRBV20-1,TRBJ2-7
TGTGCCAGCAAAAGGGACACGAAAACCGGGGAGCTGTTTTTT,CASKRDTKTGELFF,NA,NA,TRBV6-1,TRBJ2-2
TGTGCCTGGATTGACTTCTATGGCTACACCTTC,CAWIDFYGYTF,NA,NA,TRBV30,TRBJ1-2
TGTGCCAGCAGCACCGGGACAGGTTTATACGAGCAGTACTTC,CASSTGTGLYEQYF,NA,TRBD1,TRBV27,TRBJ2-7
TGTGCCAGCAGCGAACCTCTATCGGGAGTCGGGTACAATGAGCAGTTCTTC,CASSEPLSGVGYNEQFF,NA,NA,TRBV6-1,TRBJ2-1
TGCAGTGCTCGGGGACAGGGGGCTATTGACGAGCAGTACTTC,CSARGQGAIDEQYF,NA,TRBD1,TRBV20-1,TRBJ2-7
TGTGCCAGCAGCTCGGGACAGGAGTTACATGAGCAGTCCTTC,CASSSGQELHEQSF,many,TRBD1,TRBV11-2,TRBJ2-1
TGTGTCAGCAGTTTATACAGGGGAACTGAAGCTTTCTTT,CVSSLYRGTEAFF,NA,TRBD1,TRBV27,TRBJ1-1
TGTGCCTGGATTCCCAGCACAGATACGCAGTATTTT,CAWIPSTDTQYF,NA,NA,TRBV30,TRBJ2-3
TGCAGTGCTAGAGACCGGGGCAGGACCTTAGATGAGCAGTTCTTC,CSARDRGRTLDEQFF,NA,NA,TRBV20-1,TRBJ2-1
TGCGCCAGCAACCAGCCCCCCGGGGAGCTGTTTTTT,CASNQPPGELFF,medium-sized,NA,TRBV5-1,TRBJ2-2
TGTGCCAGCAGTTACTCGACTAGCCGAAATTACAATGAGCAGTTCTTC,CASSYSTSRNYNEQFF,NA,TRBD2,TRBV6-5,TRBJ2-1
TGCAGTGCTAGAGGGGGGGAGGGACGGACCCAAGAGACCCAGTACTTC,CSARGGEGRTQETQYF,NA,TRBD2,TRBV20-1,TRBJ2-5
TGTGCCAGCAGTTTCAATCCGACTAGCCCAGAGACCCAGTACTTC,CASSFNPTSPETQYF,medium-sized,TRBD2,TRBV28,TRBJ2-5
TGTGCCAGCAGCCCACAGGGGGTCTACAATGAGCAGCTCTTC,CASSPQGVYNEQLF,NA,TRBD1,TRBV6-1,TRBJ2-1
TGTGCCTGGAGTGGGGGATCCGAGTCGAACACCGGGGAGCTGTTTTTT,CAWSGGSESNTGELFF,medium-sized,NA,TRBV30,TRBJ2-2